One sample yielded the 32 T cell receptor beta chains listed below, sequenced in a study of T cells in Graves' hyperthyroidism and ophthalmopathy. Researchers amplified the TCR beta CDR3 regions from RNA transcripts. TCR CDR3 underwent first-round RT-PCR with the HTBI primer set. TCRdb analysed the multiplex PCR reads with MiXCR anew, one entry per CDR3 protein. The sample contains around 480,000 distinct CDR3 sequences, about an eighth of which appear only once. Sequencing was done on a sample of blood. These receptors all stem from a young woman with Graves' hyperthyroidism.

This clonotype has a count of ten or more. Here the CDR3 reads CAISAGTGDNEQFF. The CDR3 DNA follows: TGTGCCATCAGTGCGGGGACAGGAGACAATGAGCAGTTCTTC. The V call is TRBV10-3, the J call TRBJ2-1; 8 positions match TRBD1. CDR3 length: 14 amino acids. Per the germline V gene, CDR1 is ENHRY and CDR2 is SYGVKD. V was pared by 4 bases and J by 5 bases, with 4 bases of the junction left unmatched.

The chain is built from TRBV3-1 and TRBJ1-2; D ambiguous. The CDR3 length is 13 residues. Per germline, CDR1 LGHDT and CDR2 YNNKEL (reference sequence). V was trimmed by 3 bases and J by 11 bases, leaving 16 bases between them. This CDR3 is CASSHNLREGYTF. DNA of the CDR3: TGTGCCAGCAGCCACAACCTTCGTGAGGGATACACCTTC.

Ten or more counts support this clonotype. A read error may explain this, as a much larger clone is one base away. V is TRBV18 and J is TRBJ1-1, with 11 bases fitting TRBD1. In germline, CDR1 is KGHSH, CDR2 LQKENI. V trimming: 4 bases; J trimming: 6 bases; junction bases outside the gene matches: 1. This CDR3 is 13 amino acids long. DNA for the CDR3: TGTGCCAGCTCACGGGGACAGGGGGCTGAAGCTTTCTTT. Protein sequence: CASSRGQGAEAFF.

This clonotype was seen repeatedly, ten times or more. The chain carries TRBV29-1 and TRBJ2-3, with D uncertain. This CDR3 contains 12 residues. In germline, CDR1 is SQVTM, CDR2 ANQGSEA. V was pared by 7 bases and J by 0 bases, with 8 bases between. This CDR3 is CSGHTSTDTQYF. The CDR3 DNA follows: TGCAGCGGACACACTAGCACAGATACGCAGTATTTT.

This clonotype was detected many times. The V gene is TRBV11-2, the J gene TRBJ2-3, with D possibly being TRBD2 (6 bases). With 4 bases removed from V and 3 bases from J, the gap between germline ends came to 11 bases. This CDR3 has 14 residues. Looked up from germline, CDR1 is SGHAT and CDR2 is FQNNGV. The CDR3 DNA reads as TGTGCCAGCAGCTCCCATCGGGGGACAGATACGCAGTATTTT. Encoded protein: CASSSHRGTDTQYF.

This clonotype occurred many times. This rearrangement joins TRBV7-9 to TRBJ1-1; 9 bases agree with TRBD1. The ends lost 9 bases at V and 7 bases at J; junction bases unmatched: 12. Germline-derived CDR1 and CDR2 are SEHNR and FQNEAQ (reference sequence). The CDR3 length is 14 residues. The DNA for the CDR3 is TGTGCCAGGTCACCCCTACAGGGGGCGGTTGAAGCTTTCTTT. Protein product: CARSPLQGAVEAFF.

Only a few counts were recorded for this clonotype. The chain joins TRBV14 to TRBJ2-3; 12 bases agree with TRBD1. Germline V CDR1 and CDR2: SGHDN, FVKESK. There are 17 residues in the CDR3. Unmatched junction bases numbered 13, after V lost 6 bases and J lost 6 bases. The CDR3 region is CASSLRPGQGARDTQYF. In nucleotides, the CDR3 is TGTGCCAGCAGTCTGAGACCGGGACAGGGGGCGCGGGATACGCAGTATTTT. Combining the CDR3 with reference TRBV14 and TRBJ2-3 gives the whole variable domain EAGVTQFPSHSVIEKGQTVTLRCDPISGHDNLYWYRRVMGKEIKFLLHFVKESKQDESGMPNNRFLAERTGGTYSTLKVQPAELEDSGVYFCASSLRPGQGARDTQYFGPGTRLTVL.

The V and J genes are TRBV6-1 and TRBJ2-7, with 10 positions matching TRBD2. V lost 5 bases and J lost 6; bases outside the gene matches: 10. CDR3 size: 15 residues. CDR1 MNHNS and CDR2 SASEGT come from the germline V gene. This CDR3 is CASSYGGTSVFEQYF. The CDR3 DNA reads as TGTGCCAGCAGTTACGGAGGGACTAGCGTGTTCGAGCAGTACTTC.

This CDR3 is CASSIEASAPRETQYF. The CDR3 region has the DNA TGTGCCAGTAGTATAGAGGCTAGCGCCCCCCGGGAGACCCAGTACTTC. This chain links TRBV19 with TRBJ2-5, with D tentatively TRBD2 (6 bases). V gave up 0 bases and J gave up 5 bases, with 16 bases separating them. The germline gives CDR1 LNHDA, CDR2 SQIVND (reference sequence). The CDR3 is 16 amino acids.

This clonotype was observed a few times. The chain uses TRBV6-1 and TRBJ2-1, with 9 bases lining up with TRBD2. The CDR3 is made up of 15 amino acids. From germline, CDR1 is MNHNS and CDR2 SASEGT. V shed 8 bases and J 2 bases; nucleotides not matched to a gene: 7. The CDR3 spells CASGRLAETYNEQFF. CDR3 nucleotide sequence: TGTGCCAGCGGTAGACTAGCGGAGACCTACAATGAGCAGTTCTTC.

CDR3 amino acids: CASSSRGERATDTQYF. The CDR3 region has the DNA TGTGCCAGCAGCTCGCGTGGGGAGCGGGCCACAGATACGCAGTATTTT. The rearrangement links TRBV9 to TRBJ2-3, with D perhaps TRBD2 (6 bases). Germline V lookup: CDR1 SGDLS, CDR2 YYNGEE. The CDR3 is 16 residues long. V gave up 4 bases and J gave up 2 bases, with 17 bases separating them.

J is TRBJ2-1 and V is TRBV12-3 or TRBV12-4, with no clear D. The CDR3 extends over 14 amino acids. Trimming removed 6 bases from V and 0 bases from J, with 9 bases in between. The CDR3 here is CASSKVGSYNEQFF. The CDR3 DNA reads TGTGCCAGCAGCAAGGTAGGCTCCTACAATGAGCAGTTCTTC.

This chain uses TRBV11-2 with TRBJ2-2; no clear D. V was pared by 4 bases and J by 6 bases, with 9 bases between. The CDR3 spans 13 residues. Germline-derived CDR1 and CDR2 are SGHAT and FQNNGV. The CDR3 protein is CASSSQKPGELFF. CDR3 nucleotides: TGTGCCAGCAGCTCTCAGAAGCCCGGGGAGCTGTTTTTT.

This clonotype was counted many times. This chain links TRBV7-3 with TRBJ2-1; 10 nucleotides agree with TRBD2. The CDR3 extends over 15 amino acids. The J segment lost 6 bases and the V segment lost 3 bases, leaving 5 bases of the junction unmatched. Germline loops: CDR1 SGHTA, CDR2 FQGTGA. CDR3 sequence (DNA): TGTGCCAGCAGCTTCGGAGGACTAGCGGCCAATGAGCAGTTCTTC. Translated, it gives CASSFGGLAANEQFF. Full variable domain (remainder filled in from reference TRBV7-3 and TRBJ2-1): GAGVSQTPSNKVTEKGKYVELRCDPISGHTALYWYRQSLGQGPEFLIYFQGTGAADDSGLPNDRFFAVRPEGSVSTLKIQRTERGDSAVYLCASSFGGLAANEQFFGPGTRLTVL.

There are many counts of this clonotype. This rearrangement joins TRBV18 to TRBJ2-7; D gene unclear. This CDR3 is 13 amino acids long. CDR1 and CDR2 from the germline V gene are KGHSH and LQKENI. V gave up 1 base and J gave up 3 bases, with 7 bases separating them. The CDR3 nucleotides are TGTGCCAGCTCACCACAATCGGACTACGAGCAGTACGTC. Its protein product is CASSPQSDYEQYV.

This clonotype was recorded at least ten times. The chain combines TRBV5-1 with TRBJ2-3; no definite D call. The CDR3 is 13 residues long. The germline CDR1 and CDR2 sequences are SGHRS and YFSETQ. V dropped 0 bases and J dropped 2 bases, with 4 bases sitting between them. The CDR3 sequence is CASSLDHTDTQYF. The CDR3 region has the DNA TGCGCCAGCAGCTTGGACCACACAGATACGCAGTATTTT.

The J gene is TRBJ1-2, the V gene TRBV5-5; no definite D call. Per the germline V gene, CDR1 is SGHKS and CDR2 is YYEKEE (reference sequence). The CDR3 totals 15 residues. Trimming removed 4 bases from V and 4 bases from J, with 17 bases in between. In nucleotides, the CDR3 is TGTGCCAGCAGCCTGGAGCGAACCGCCCGCTATGGCTACACCTTC. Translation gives CASSLERTARYGYTF.

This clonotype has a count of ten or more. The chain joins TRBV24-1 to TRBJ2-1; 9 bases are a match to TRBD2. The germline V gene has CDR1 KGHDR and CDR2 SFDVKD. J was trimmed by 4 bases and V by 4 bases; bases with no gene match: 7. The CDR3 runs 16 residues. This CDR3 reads CATSEELAGSYNEQFF. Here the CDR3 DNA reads TGTGCCACCAGTGAGGAGCTAGCGGGAAGTTACAATGAGCAGTTCTTC.

The CDR3 reads CASSLGQEIEAFF. As DNA, the CDR3 is TGTGCCAGCAGCCTGGGACAGGAGATTGAAGCTTTCTTT. This chain uses TRBV3-1 with TRBJ1-1, with TRBD1 identical over 8 bases. Germline V gives CDR1 LGHDT, CDR2 YNNKEL (reference sequence). The CDR3 runs 13 residues. J lost 7 bases, V lost 4 bases, and 5 bases had no gene match.

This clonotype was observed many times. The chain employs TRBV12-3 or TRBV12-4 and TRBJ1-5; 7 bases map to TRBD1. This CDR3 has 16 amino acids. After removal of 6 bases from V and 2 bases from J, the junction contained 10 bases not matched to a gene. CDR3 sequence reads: CASRTLGTVGNQPQHF. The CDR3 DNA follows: TGTGCCAGCAGAACTCTTGGGACAGTAGGCAATCAGCCCCAGCATTTT.

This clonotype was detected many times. The CDR3 DNA reads TGTGCCTGGAGGGGGGGGGGACAAGTAAACAATGAGCAGTTCTTC. It specifies CAWRGGGQVNNEQFF. This rearrangement joins TRBV30 to TRBJ2-1; D is possibly TRBD2 (7 bases). This CDR3 has 15 residues. CDR1 GTSNPN and CDR2 SVGIG come from the germline V gene (reference sequence). V was pared by 3 bases and J by 5 bases, with 17 bases between.

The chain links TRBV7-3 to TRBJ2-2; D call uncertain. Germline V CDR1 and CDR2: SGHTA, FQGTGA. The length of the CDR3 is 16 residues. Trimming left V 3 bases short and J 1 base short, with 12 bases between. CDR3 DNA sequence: TGTGCCAGCAGCTTTTCTGGCGCTATGAACACCGGGGAGCTGTTTTTT. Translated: CASSFSGAMNTGELFF.

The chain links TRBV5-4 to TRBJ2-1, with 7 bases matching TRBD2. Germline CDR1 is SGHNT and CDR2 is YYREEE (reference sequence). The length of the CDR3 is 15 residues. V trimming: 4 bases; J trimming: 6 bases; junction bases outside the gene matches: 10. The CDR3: CASSPMRERVNEQFF. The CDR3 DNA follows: TGTGCCAGCAGCCCCATGCGGGAGAGGGTCAATGAGCAGTTCTTC.

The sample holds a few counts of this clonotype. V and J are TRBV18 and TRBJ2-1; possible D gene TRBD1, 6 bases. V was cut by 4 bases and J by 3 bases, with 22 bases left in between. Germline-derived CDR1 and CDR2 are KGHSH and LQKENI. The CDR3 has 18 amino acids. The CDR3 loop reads CASSLRYSPGHLYNEQFF. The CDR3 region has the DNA TGTGCCAGCTCACTCAGATATTCTCCGGGACACCTCTACAATGAGCAGTTCTTC. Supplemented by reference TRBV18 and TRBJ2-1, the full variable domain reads NAGVMQNPRHLVRRRGQEARLRCSPMKGHSHVYWYRQLPEEGLKFMVYLQKENIIDESGMPKERFSAEFPKEGPSILRIQQVVRGDSAAYFCASSLRYSPGHLYNEQFFGPGTRLTVL.

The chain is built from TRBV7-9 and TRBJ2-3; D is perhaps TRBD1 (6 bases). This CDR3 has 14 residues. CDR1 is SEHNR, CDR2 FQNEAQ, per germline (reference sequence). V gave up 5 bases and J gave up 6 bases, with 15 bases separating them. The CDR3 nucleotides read TGTGCCAGCAGCCCGCCGACAGGCAGGGATACGCAGTATTTT. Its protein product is CASSPPTGRDTQYF.

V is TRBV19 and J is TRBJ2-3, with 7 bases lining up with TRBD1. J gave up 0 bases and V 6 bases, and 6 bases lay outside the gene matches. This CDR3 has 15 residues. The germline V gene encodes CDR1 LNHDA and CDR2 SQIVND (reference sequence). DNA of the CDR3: TGTGCCAGTAGCTGGACAGGACCTAGCACAGATACGCAGTATTTT. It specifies CASSWTGPSTDTQYF.

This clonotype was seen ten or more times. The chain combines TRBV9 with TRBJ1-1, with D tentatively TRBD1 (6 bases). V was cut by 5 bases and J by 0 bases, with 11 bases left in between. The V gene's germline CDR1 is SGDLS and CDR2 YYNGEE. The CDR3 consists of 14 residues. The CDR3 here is CASSATGLNTEAFF. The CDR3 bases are TGTGCCAGCAGTGCCACAGGGTTGAACACTGAAGCTTTCTTT.

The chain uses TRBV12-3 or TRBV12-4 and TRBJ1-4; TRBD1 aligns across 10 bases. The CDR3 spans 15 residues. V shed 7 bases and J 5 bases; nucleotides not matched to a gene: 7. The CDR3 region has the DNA TGTGCCAGCACCCTTCGACAGGGGGCGAATGAAAAACTGTTTTTT. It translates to CASTLRQGANEKLFF.

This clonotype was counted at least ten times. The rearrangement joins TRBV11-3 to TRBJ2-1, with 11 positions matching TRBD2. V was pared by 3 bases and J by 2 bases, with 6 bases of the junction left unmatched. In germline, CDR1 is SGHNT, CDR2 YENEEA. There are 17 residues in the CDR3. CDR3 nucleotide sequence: TGTGCCAGCAGCTTGGGTCCGGGACTAGCGGCCTACAATGAGCAGTTCTTC. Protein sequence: CASSLGPGLAAYNEQFF.

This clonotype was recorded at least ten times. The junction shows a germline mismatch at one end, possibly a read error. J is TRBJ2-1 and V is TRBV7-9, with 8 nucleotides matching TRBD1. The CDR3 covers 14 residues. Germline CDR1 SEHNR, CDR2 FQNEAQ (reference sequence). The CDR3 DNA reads TGTGCCAGCGGCTTCAGGGGGCGAGGCAATGAGCAGTTCTTC. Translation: CASGFRGRGNEQFF.

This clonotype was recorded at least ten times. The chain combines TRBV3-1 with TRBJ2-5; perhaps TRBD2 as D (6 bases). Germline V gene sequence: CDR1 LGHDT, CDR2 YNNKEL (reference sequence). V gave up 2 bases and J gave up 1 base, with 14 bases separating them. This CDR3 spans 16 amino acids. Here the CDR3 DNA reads TGTGCCAGCAGCCAATCTCCAAGGGGACTCCAAGAGACCCAGTACTTC. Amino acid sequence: CASSQSPRGLQETQYF.

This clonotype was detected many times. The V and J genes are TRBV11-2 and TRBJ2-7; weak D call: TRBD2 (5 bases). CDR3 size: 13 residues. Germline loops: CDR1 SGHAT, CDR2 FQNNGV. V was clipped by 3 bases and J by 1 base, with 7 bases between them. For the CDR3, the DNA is TGTGCCAGCAGCTTTACGGGGTCCTACGAGCAGTACGTC. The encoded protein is CASSFTGSYEQYV.